These 30 T cell receptor beta chains were all obtained from the same sample, sequenced in a study of chemoradiotherapy in HPV16-positive cancers. TCRdb keeps only in-frame clones here, not all; method: immunoSEQ multiplex PCR. The table lists roughly 34,000 clones, about 88% of them singletons. The material sequenced was blood, taken from a patient who underwent chemoradiotherapy. These TCRs come from a human donor with HPV-associated anogenital cancer.

The V call is TRBV6-1, the J call TRBJ2-7; either TRBD1 or TRBD2 may supply D (6 bases each). V lost 6 bases and J lost 7, with 10 bases in between. CDR3 length: 11 residues. Germline V lookup: CDR1 MNHNS, CDR2 SASEGT. CDR3 sequence (DNA): TGTGCCAGCAGGAAGGGGGGTGAGCAGTACTTC. This translates into CASRKGGEQYF.

The rearrangement uses TRBV18 and TRBJ2-2; tentative D call: TRBD1 (7 bases). The CDR3 has 16 residues. Germline CDR1 KGHSH, CDR2 LQKENI. V was trimmed by 2 bases and J by 7 bases, leaving 17 bases between them. The CDR3 coding sequence is TGTGCCAGCTCACCAATCAGGGGGGACCTGAGCGGGGAGCTGTTTTTT. Translation: CASSPIRGDLSGELFF.

This rearrangement joins TRBV7-6 to TRBJ1-1; TRBD1 might be the D (5 bases). Trimming took off 6 bases at V and 1 base at J, with 15 bases between the two ends. The germline V gene encodes CDR1 SGHVS and CDR2 FNYEAQ. The CDR3 runs to 15 residues. CDR3 sequence (DNA): TGTGCCAGCAGTCCACCCACAGGAGCGAACACTGAAGCTTTCTTT. It encodes CASSPPTGANTEAFF.

The sample holds a few counts of this clone. This rearrangement joins TRBV6-1 to TRBJ1-6, with D possibly being TRBD1 (5 bases). Trimming took 6 bases from V and 10 from J, leaving 16 bases between them. This CDR3 contains 14 residues. Germline CDR1 reads MNHNS; CDR2 reads SASEGT. CDR3 protein: CASRGDGVGSPLHF. DNA of the CDR3: TGTGCCAGCAGGGGGGACGGTGTGGGGTCACCCCTCCACTTT.

This CDR3 reads CASSLGGTGTEKLFF. CDR3 DNA sequence: TGTGCCAGCAGCTTAGGGGGGACAGGGACGGAAAAACTGTTTTTT. The chain has TRBV7-6 and TRBJ1-4; 9 bases map to TRBD1. J gave up 8 bases and V 1 base, and 5 bases lay outside the gene matches. Germline CDR1 is SGHVS and CDR2 is FNYEAQ. The CDR3 loop spans 15 amino acids.

The gene calls are TRBV4-3 and TRBJ1-2, with D possibly being TRBD1 (6 bases). Germline V CDR1 and CDR2: LGHNA, YSLEER. Trimming removed 0 bases from V and 7 bases from J, with 18 bases in between. The CDR3 is 16 amino acids. CDR3 in DNA: TGCGCCAGCAGCCAAGACGGCGGCCGGGGGCGAGGTGGCTACACCTTC. Translation: CASSQDGGRGRGGYTF.

Remarks on this clone: The junction shows a germline mismatch at one end, possibly a read error. For the CDR3, the DNA is TGTGCCAGCAGCTTACAGTCAGGACAGGCGTTT. Its protein product is CASSLQSGQAF. The chain has TRBV7-9 and TRBJ1-4; 7 bases agree with TRBD1. Per the germline V gene, CDR1 is SEHNR and CDR2 is FQNEAQ (reference sequence). The CDR3 runs to 11 residues.

This rearrangement joins TRBV19 to TRBJ1-2, with D possibly being TRBD1 (6 bases). This CDR3 comprises 13 residues. V lost 5 bases, J lost 4 bases, and 11 bases lay in between. CDR1 and CDR2 (germline): LNHDA, SQIVND (reference sequence). The CDR3 nucleotides read TGTGCCAGTAGTCCCTCGGACAGCTATGGCTACACCTTC. Protein product: CASSPSDSYGYTF.

The genes are TRBV9 and TRBJ1-6; weak D call: TRBD1 (6 bases). The CDR3 is 17 amino acids. Deletions cut 1 base from V and 8 bases from J, with 19 bases between. CDR1 and CDR2 (germline): SGDLS, YYNGEE. CDR3 DNA: TGTGCCAGCAGCGTAATCGATAGGGGGGGGAACGATTCACCCCTCCACTTT. It specifies CASSVIDRGGNDSPLHF.

The chain carries TRBV7-2 and TRBJ2-7, with no clear D. This CDR3 region has 14 residues. The germline V gene has CDR1 SGHTA and CDR2 FQGNSA. V lost 0 bases and J 0 bases, leaving 6 bases between the germline ends. CDR3 bases: TGTGCCAGCAGCTTAGCAAGCGTCTCCTACGAGCAGTACTTC. Residues: CASSLASVSYEQYF.

V is TRBV27 and J is TRBJ2-1; D might be TRBD1 (5 bases). This CDR3 spans 13 amino acids. CDR1 is MNHEY and CDR2 is SMNVEV in the germline V gene (reference sequence). V lost 3 bases and J 10 bases, leaving 13 bases between the germline ends. DNA of the CDR3: TGTGCCAGCAGTTTGGGGAAGGGGTACGAGCAGTTCTTC. Translation gives CASSLGKGYEQFF.

Details on this clone: At one end the junction does not follow the germline gene, possibly because of a read error. The chain has TRBV2 and TRBJ2-1; 8 bases agree with TRBD2. The CDR3 covers 15 residues. Germline V CDR1 and CDR2: SNHLY, FYNNEI. CDR3 nucleotide sequence: TGTGCCAGCAGCGAAGTCGGGGGGGCCTACAATGAGCAGTTCTTC. It translates to CASSEVGGAYNEQFF.

The gene calls are TRBV19 and TRBJ2-1; TRBD2 aligns across 7 bases. This CDR3 is 15 amino acids long. Per the germline V gene, CDR1 is LNHDA and CDR2 is SQIVND (reference sequence). Germline trimming cut 1 base from V and 5 bases from J; bases unmatched to any gene: 5. As DNA, the CDR3 is TGTGCCAGTAGTATAGGGGAGCGGGGAAACAATGAGCAGTTCTTC. Its translation: CASSIGERGNNEQFF.

The rearrangement joins TRBV7-9 to TRBJ2-3; 11 bases are a match to TRBD2. J gave up 3 bases and V 5 bases, and 7 bases lay outside the gene matches. In germline, CDR1 is SEHNR, CDR2 FQNEAQ (reference sequence). The length of the CDR3 is 16 residues. CDR3 amino acids: CASSILLAGETDTQYF. Here the CDR3 DNA reads TGTGCCAGCAGCATCTTACTAGCGGGGGAAACAGATACGCAGTATTTT. Using reference TRBV7-9 and TRBJ2-3 for the parts outside the CDR3, the full variable domain is DTGVSQNPRHKITKRGQNVTFRCDPISEHNRLYWYRQTLGQGPEFLTYFQNEAQLEKSRLLSDRFSAERPKGSFSTLEIQRTEQGDSAMYLCASSILLAGETDTQYFGPGTRLTVL.

The chain uses TRBV9 and TRBJ1-2, with 11 bases that match TRBD1. After removal of 2 bases from V and 7 bases from J, the junction contained 19 bases not matched to a gene. From germline, CDR1 is SGDLS and CDR2 YYNGEE. The CDR3 extends over 19 amino acids. The CDR3 DNA is TGTGCCAGCAGCGTGAAGGCCGGGACAGGGGGTAAGGAACTTAGTGGCTACACCTTC. Its translation is CASSVKAGTGGKELSGYTF. Combining the CDR3 with reference TRBV9 and TRBJ1-2 gives the whole variable domain DSGVTQTPKHLITATGQRVTLRCSPRSGDLSVYWYQQSLDQGLQFLIQYYNGEERAKGNILERFSAQQFPDLHSELNLSSLELGDSALYFCASSVKAGTGGKELSGYTFGSGTRLTVV.

The J gene is TRBJ1-1, the V gene TRBV11-2, with D unresolved. The CDR3 runs to 15 residues. V lost 0 bases to trimming and J lost 1 base, with 9 bases between them. The germline V gene has CDR1 SGHAT and CDR2 FQNNGV. The CDR3 sequence is CASSLDNRENTEAFF. The CDR3 region has the DNA TGTGCCAGCAGCTTAGATAACAGAGAGAACACTGAAGCTTTCTTT. The variable domain in full, with the rest retrieved from reference TRBV11-2 and TRBJ1-1, is EAGVAQSPRYKIIEKRQSVAFWCNPISGHATLYWYQQILGQGPKLLIQFQNNGVVDDSQLPKDRFSAERLKGVDSTLKIQPAKLEDSAVYLCASSLDNRENTEAFFGQGTRLTVV.

The rearrangement links TRBV7-9 to TRBJ1-2; D is unclear. The CDR3 runs 16 residues. V shed 1 base and J shed 8 bases, with 20 bases lying between them. Per germline, CDR1 SEHNR and CDR2 FQNEAQ (reference sequence). DNA for the CDR3: TGTGCCAGCAGCTTAGTATGGGCCAGCCCTAACGGCGGCTACACCTTC. Encoded protein: CASSLVWASPNGGYTF.

The chain uses TRBV10-2 and TRBJ2-1, with TRBD2 as a possible D gene (5 bases). The germline V gene has CDR1 WSHSY and CDR2 SAAADI. This CDR3 is built from 15 residues. Trimming removed 2 bases at V and 10 bases at J, with 18 bases between. The CDR3 loop reads CASSEGAAPRGEQFF. The CDR3 nucleotides are TGCGCCAGCAGTGAGGGAGCAGCCCCAAGAGGGGAGCAGTTCTTC.

The table lists this clone with a count of one. V gene TRBV18 combines with J gene TRBJ1-1; D unclear. CDR1 and CDR2 (germline): KGHSH, LQKENI. V lost 3 bases to trimming and J lost 2 bases, with 13 bases between them. CDR3 size: 15 residues. The CDR3 is CASSPREEFNTEAFF. In DNA, the CDR3 is TGTGCCAGCTCACCCCGGGAGGAGTTTAACACTGAAGCTTTCTTT.

The chain recombines TRBV11-2 with TRBJ2-3; TRBD2 matches at 8 bases. The CDR3 is made up of 15 amino acids. In germline, CDR1 is SGHAT, CDR2 FQNNGV. The ends lost 3 bases at V and 6 bases at J; junction bases unmatched: 8. The CDR3 sequence is CASSFVIAGKDTQYF. The CDR3 DNA is TGTGCCAGCAGCTTTGTAATAGCGGGGAAGGATACGCAGTATTTT.

The sample holds a few counts of this clone. The sample holds other DNA sequences that translate to the same CDR3. The DNA for the CDR3 is TGTGCCAGCAGCTTAGTTTGGGGCAGGAGCAATCAGCCCCAGCATTTT. It encodes CASSLVWGRSNQPQHF. The V call is TRBV7-2, the J call TRBJ1-5; D is possibly TRBD1 (5 bases). V lost 1 base to trimming and J lost 1 base, with 11 bases between them. The germline V gene has CDR1 SGHTA and CDR2 FQGNSA. The CDR3 runs 16 residues.

The chain couples TRBV7-9 to TRBJ1-5; D gene ambiguous. The CDR3 length is 12 residues. Trimming removed 7 bases from V and 5 bases from J, with 9 bases in between. Germline values: CDR1 SEHNR, CDR2 FQNEAQ (reference sequence). The CDR3 is CASTLMDQPQHF. CDR3 DNA sequence: TGTGCCAGCACCCTGATGGATCAGCCCCAGCATTTT. The whole variable domain, filled in from reference TRBV7-9 and TRBJ1-5, reads DTGVSQNPRHKITKRGQNVTFRCDPISEHNRLYWYRQTLGQGPEFLTYFQNEAQLEKSRLLSDRFSAERPKGSFSTLEIQRTEQGDSAMYLCASTLMDQPQHFGDGTRLSIL.

V and J are TRBV6-1 and TRBJ1-2; D is unclear. This CDR3 is 14 amino acids long. The germline gives CDR1 MNHNS, CDR2 SASEGT. V lost 2 bases and J 0 bases, leaving 7 bases between the germline ends. CDR3 bases: TGTGCCAGCAGTGAAAGTGGATCTAACTATGGCTACACCTTC. Its translation: CASSESGSNYGYTF.

The CDR3 sequence: CASSQDWGTGNLRRGYTF. In DNA form, the CDR3 reads TGCGCCAGCAGCCAAGATTGGGGGACAGGGAATCTCCGTCGTGGCTACACCTTC. The gene calls are TRBV4-1 and TRBJ1-2; 9 bases align to TRBD1. The CDR3 consists of 18 residues. Per germline, CDR1 MGHRA and CDR2 YSYEKL. V lost 0 bases to trimming and J lost 7 bases; unmatched junction nucleotides: 15.

The chain employs TRBV14 and TRBJ2-2; D remains ambiguous. Germline V gene data show CDR1 as SGHDN and CDR2 as FVKESK. The CDR3 covers 12 residues. V was trimmed by 3 bases and J by 1 base, leaving 0 bases between them. CDR3 in amino acids: CASSQNTGELFF. In DNA form, the CDR3 reads TGTGCCAGCAGCCAGAACACCGGGGAGCTGTTTTTT. Complete variable domain (other parts from reference TRBV14 and TRBJ2-2): EAGVTQFPSHSVIEKGQTVTLRCDPISGHDNLYWYRRVMGKEIKFLLHFVKESKQDESGMPNNRFLAERTGGTYSTLKVQPAELEDSGVYFCASSQNTGELFFGEGSRLTVL.

This clone has more than one count but fewer than ten. This sequence joins TRBV2 and TRBJ1-4; D is possibly TRBD1 (5 bases). This CDR3 comprises 12 residues. Germline loops: CDR1 SNHLY, CDR2 FYNNEI. The V gene lost 4 bases and the J gene lost 7 bases, with 7 bases spanning the gap. For the CDR3, the DNA is TGTGCCAGCAGTGTGAGGGGTGAAAAACTGTTTTTT. Translated, it gives CASSVRGEKLFF. Using reference TRBV2 and TRBJ1-4 for the parts outside the CDR3, the full variable domain is EPEVTQTPSHQVTQMGQEVILRCVPISNHLYFYWYRQILGQKVEFLVSFYNNEISEKSEIFDDQFSVERPDGSNFTLKIRSTKLEDSAMYFCASSVRGEKLFFGSGTQLSVL.

This chain links TRBV9 with TRBJ2-2; possible D gene TRBD2, 5 bases. Trimming shortened V by 1 base and J by 1 base, and 14 bases separated the two germline ends. Germline CDR1 and CDR2: SGDLS and YYNGEE. The CDR3 has 17 residues. The DNA for the CDR3 is TGTGCCAGCAGCGTACACGGGGATCCTTTGAACACCGGGGAGCTGTTTTTT. It encodes CASSVHGDPLNTGELFF.

This chain connects TRBV19 to TRBJ1-2; unclear D gene. V was cut by 5 bases and J by 8 bases, with 9 bases left in between. This CDR3 has 11 residues. Germline V lookup: CDR1 LNHDA, CDR2 SQIVND (reference sequence). The CDR3, as DNA: TGTGCCAGTAGTGTAGTCCAAGGCTACACCTTC. Translated, it gives CASSVVQGYTF.

The gene calls are TRBV5-6 and TRBJ2-7; D is unresolved. This CDR3 comprises 14 residues. Deletions cut 0 bases from V and 3 bases from J, with 10 bases between. CDR1 is SGHDT, CDR2 YYEEEE, per germline. The CDR3 DNA reads as TGTGCCAGCAGCTTGGTAACTGCGTTCTACGAGCAGTACTTC. Protein sequence: CASSLVTAFYEQYF.

This chain connects TRBV6-1 to TRBJ1-3; D remains ambiguous. The CDR3 consists of 13 residues. Germline CDR1 MNHNS, CDR2 SASEGT. Trimming left V 2 bases short and J 5 bases short, with 7 bases between. This CDR3 reads CASSESERNTIYF. The CDR3 nucleotides read TGTGCCAGCAGTGAAAGTGAACGAAACACCATATATTTT.